A selection of T cell receptor beta chains follows, all from one sample in a study of blood T cell repertoires in COVID-19. This table comes from immunoSEQ multiplex PCR, and its TCRdb copy is limited to in-frame clones, with some not included. This table has tens of thousands of clones, about 86% appearing once. Sequenced input: peripheral blood. The receptors here all came from a man in his forties or fifties with active COVID-19. Each CDR3 is given with its conserved first and last residue. A D gene is named only where the DNA matches it firmly. A row's size may be missing; if present it is once, few, many or a size class.

>.|TRBJ1-6|TRBV6-4|TRBD1
TGTGCCAGCAGCACAGACAGGGGTGGAAATTCACCCCTCCACTTT
CASSTDRGGNSPLHF
>.|TRBJ1-2|TRBV2|.
TGTGCCAGCTCGAGGAACCCTAACTATGGCTACACCTTC
CASSRNPNYGYTF
>.|TRBJ2-3|TRBV9|.
TGTGCCAGCAGCGAGAGAGGTAGCACAGATACGCAGTATTTT
CASSERGSTDTQYF
>.|TRBJ2-7|TRBV5-6|.
TGTGCCAGCAGCTTGCCGAGCTCCTACGAGCAGTACTTC
CASSLPSSYEQYF
>.|TRBJ2-2|TRBV11-3|.
TGTGCCAGCAGCTTAGAGGAGGAGTTGTTAAACACCGGGGAGCTGTTTTTT
CASSLEEELLNTGELFF
>.|TRBJ2-1|TRBV18|TRBD1
TGTGCCAGCTCACCGACAGGGTCTTACAATGAGCAGTTCTTC
CASSPTGSYNEQFF
>few|TRBJ1-1|TRBV2|TRBD1
TGTGCCAGCAGCGGGACAGGGGGTAGGGACACTGAAGCTTTCTTT
CASSGTGGRDTEAFF
>.|TRBJ1-2|TRBV6-5|.
TGTGCCAGCAGCGTTAACAGGGAAAATGGCTACACCTTC
CASSVNRENGYTF
>.|TRBJ1-2|TRBV4-1|.
TGCGCCAGCAGCCAAGATGCGGCAGTCAAAGGCTACACCTTC
CASSQDAAVKGYTF
>.|TRBJ1-6|TRBV6-1|.
TGTGCCAGCAGTGAAGTGACAGCGCCCTATAATTCACCCCTCCACTTT
CASSEVTAPYNSPLHF
>.|TRBJ2-7|TRBV3-1/TRBV3-2|.
TGTGCCAGCAGCCAAGGGGGCAGGCTAGCGAGAAACGAGCAGTACTTC
CASSQGGRLARNEQYF
>.|TRBJ1-5|TRBV2|TRBD1
TGTGCCAGCAGCAAAAGACAGGGTTATCAGCCCCAGCATTTT
CASSKRQGYQPQHF
>.|TRBJ2-5|TRBV11-2|TRBD2
TGTGCCAGCAGAAATTACGCGGCGGGAGGTGGCGAGACCCAGTACTTC
CASRNYAAGGGETQYF
>.|TRBJ1-2|TRBV30|.
TGTGCCTGGAGAGGGACACGTGGCTACACCTTC
CAWRGTRGYTF
>.|TRBJ2-3|TRBV27|TRBD1
TGTGCCAGCAGTTTCGGACAGGGCCCAGATACGCAGTATTTT
CASSFGQGPDTQYF
>once|TRBJ2-7|TRBV6-6|.
TGTGCCAGCAGGGGGACTTCGGGTTCGTACGAGCAGTACTTC
CASRGTSGSYEQYF
>.|TRBJ1-2|TRBV12-2|.
TGTGCAAGTCACTCCACAGGGGGGGGCTACACCTTC
CASHSTGGGYTF
>.|TRBJ1-1|TRBV10-3|.
TGTGCCATCAGTGAGTCCCAGGTGGGGGAGGACACTGAAGCTTTCTTT
CAISESQVGEDTEAFF
>.|TRBJ2-1|TRBV27|.
TGTGCCAGCAGTCGGGGTTCGGGTCTGTACAATGAGCAGTTCTTC
CASSRGSGLYNEQFF
>.|TRBJ1-5|TRBV7-9|.
TGTGCCAGCAGCTTAGAGCGCGGACACGGTGACAATCAGCCCCAGCATTTT
CASSLERGHGDNQPQHF
>once|TRBJ1-3|TRBV9|.
TGTGCCAGCAGCTCCCGACAGATTGGCTCTGGAAACACCATATATTTT
CASSSRQIGSGNTIYF
>once|TRBJ2-3|TRBV20-1|.
TGCAGTGCTAGATGGGGGCCTACGCAGTATTTT
CSARWGPTQYF
>.|TRBJ1-5|TRBV18|.
TGTGCCAGCTCACCAGAGGAGATTCCCAATCAGCCCCAGCATTTT
CASSPEEIPNQPQHF
>once|TRBJ1-2|TRBV19|.
TGTGCCAGTAGTATGCAGGGGCTGGGTCGAAGATACACCTTC
CASSMQGLGRRYTF
>.|TRBJ2-7|TRBV2|TRBD1
TGTGCCAGCAGTAGACAGGGAATCGGGCAGTACTTC
CASSRQGIGQYF
>few|TRBJ1-1|TRBV2|.
TGTGCCAGCAGCGTTCCCAGGGGTAGCACTGAAGCTTTCTTT
CASSVPRGSTEAFF
>.|TRBJ2-5|TRBV10-2|.
TGCGCCAGCAGTTCCGGGGTCGCGGAGACCCAGTACTTC
CASSSGVAETQYF
>.|TRBJ2-1|TRBV10-3|.
TGTGCCATGGACCCGGGGGGCTTAGACTCCTACAATGAGCAGTTCTTC
CAMDPGGLDSYNEQFF
>.|TRBJ1-4|TRBV27|TRBD1
TGTGCCAGCAGTCGGACAGGTCCGCGGGAAAAACTGTTTTTT
CASSRTGPREKLFF
>.|TRBJ1-1|TRBV4-1|.
TGCGCCAGCAGCCAAGATTGGTCGGGTGCGGGGGGCTTAAACACTGAAGCTTTCTTT
CASSQDWSGAGGLNTEAFF
>.|TRBJ2-3|TRBV13|.
TGTGCCAGCAGCTTGAGTAACACAGATACGCAGTATTTT
CASSLSNTDTQYF
>once|TRBJ1-5|TRBV12-3/TRBV12-4|.
TGTGCCAGCAGTTTGGGAGTTCAGCCCCAGCATTTT
CASSLGVQPQHF
>few|TRBJ1-2|TRBV10-3|.
TGTGCCATCAGTGTGCCCCGGGGGGGCTACACCTTC
CAISVPRGGYTF
>.|TRBJ2-2|TRBV18|TRBD1
TGTGCCAGCTCACCCGGAGACAGGGTGAACACCGGGGAGCTGTTTTTT
CASSPGDRVNTGELFF
>once|TRBJ2-3|TRBV5-1|.
TGCGCCAGCAGCCTACAGACAGGCGGCACAGATACGCAGTATTTT
CASSLQTGGTDTQYF
>.|TRBJ1-2|TRBV19|TRBD1
TGTGCCAGTATCTCCGGGACAGGGGTCGGCGGCTACACCTTC
CASISGTGVGGYTF
>.|TRBJ2-1|TRBV5-5|TRBD2
TGTGCCAGCAGCTTCAGACTAGCATCGCGGAGCAACAATGAGCAGTTCTTC
CASSFRLASRSNNEQFF
>.|TRBJ1-2|TRBV25-1|.
TGTGCCAGCAGTGAGGGAGGAACGGTTAACTATGGCTACACCTTC
CASSEGGTVNYGYTF
>.|TRBJ1-1|TRBV7-2|.
TGTGCCAGCAGCTTAGCGTCGGGGGGCACTGAAGCTTTCTTT
CASSLASGGTEAFF
>.|TRBJ2-3|TRBV5-1|TRBD2
TGCGCCAGCAGCCCAACGGGACTAGCGGGGGGGACGGTTTGGGATACGCAGTATTTT
CASSPTGLAGGTVWDTQYF
>.|TRBJ1-3|TRBV5-1|.
TGCGCCAGCGCGGAGGGACTGCGTGGAAACACCATATATTTT
CASAEGLRGNTIYF